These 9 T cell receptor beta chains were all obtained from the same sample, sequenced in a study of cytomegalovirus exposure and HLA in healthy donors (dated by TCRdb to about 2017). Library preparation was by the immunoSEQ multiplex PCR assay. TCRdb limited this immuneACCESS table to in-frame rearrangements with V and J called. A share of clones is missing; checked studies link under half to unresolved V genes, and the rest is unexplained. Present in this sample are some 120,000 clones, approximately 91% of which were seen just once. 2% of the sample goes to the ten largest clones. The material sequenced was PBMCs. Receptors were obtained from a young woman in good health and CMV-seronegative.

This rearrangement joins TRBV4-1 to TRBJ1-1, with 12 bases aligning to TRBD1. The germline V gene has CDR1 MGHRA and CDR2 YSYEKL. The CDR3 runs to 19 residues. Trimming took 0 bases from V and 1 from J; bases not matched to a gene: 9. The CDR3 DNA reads TGCGCCAGCAGCCAAGATCGGGACAGGGGGCTAGTGGGGAACACTGAAGCTTTCTTT. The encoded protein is CASSQDRDRGLVGNTEAFF.

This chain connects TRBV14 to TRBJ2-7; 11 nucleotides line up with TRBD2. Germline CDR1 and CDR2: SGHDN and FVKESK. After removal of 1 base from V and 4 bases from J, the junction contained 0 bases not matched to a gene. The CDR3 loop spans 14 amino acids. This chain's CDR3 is CASSQGLAGYEQYF. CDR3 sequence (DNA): TGTGCCAGCAGCCAAGGACTAGCGGGGTACGAGCAGTACTTC. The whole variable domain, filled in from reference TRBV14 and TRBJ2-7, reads EAGVTQFPSHSVIEKGQTVTLRCDPISGHDNLYWYRRVMGKEIKFLLHFVKESKQDESGMPNNRFLAERTGGTYSTLKVQPAELEDSGVYFCASSQGLAGYEQYFGPGTRLTVT.

The CDR3 here is CASSLAYRGETQYF. The CDR3 nucleotides read TGCGCCAGCAGCTTAGCCTACAGGGGGGAGACCCAGTACTTC. This rearrangement joins TRBV5-1 to TRBJ2-5, with TRBD1 identical over 8 bases. The V segment lost 2 bases and the J segment 5 bases; nucleotides outside the gene matches: 5. The germline V gene has CDR1 SGHRS and CDR2 YFSETQ. The CDR3 is 14 amino acids.

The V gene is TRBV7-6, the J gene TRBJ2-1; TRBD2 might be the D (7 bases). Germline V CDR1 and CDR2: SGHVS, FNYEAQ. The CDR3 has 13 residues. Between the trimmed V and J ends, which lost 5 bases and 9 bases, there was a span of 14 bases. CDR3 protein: CASSRAGEGEQFF. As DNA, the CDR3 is TGTGCCAGCAGCCGAGCAGGGGAGGGTGAGCAGTTCTTC.

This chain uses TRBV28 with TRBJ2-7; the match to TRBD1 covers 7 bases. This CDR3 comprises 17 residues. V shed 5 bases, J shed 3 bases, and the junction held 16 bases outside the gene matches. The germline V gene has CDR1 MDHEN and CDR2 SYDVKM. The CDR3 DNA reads TGTGCCAGCAGTCACCCAACTGGACAGGTCGTGGTCTACGAGCAGTACTTC. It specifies CASSHPTGQVVVYEQYF.

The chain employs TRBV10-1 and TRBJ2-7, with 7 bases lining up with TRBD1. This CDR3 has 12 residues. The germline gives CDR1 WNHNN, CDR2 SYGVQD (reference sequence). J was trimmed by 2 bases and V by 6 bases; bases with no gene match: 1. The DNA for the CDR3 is TGCGCCAGCAGCGACAGGGCCTACGAGCAGTACTTC. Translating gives CASSDRAYEQYF.

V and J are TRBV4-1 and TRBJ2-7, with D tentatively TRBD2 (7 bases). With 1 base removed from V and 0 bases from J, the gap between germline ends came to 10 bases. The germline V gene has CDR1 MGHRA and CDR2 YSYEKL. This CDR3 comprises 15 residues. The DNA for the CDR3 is TGCGCCAGCAGCCAAGGGGGAGGGGGCTCCTACGAGCAGTACTTC. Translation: CASSQGGGGSYEQYF.

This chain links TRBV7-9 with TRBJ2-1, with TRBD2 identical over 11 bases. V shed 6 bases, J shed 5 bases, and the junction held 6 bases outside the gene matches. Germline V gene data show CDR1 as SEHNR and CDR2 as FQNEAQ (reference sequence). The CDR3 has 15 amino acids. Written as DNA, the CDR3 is TGTGCCAGCAGACCTCTAGCGGGAGGTAACAATGAGCAGTTCTTC. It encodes CASRPLAGGNNEQFF. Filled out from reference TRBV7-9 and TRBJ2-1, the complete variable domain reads DTGVSQNPRHKITKRGQNVTFRCDPISEHNRLYWYRQTLGQGPEFLTYFQNEAQLEKSRLLSDRFSAERPKGSFSTLEIQRTEQGDSAMYLCASRPLAGGNNEQFFGPGTRLTVL.

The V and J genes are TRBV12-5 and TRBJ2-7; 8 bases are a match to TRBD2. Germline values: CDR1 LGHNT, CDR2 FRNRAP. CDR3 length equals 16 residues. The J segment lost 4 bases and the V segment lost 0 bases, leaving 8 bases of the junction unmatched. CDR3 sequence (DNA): TGTGCTAGTGGTTTGGTAGCGAGCGGGAGTTGGTACGAGCAGTACTTC. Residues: CASGLVASGSWYEQYF.